One sample yielded the 15 T cell receptor beta chains listed below, sequenced in a study of T cells after yellow fever vaccination. TCRdb independently ran MiXCR on the 5' RACE reads; one entry per CDR3 protein. The profile shows some 560,000 distinct CDR3 sequences, 15% to 20% of them singletons. Sequences were derived from PBMCs, sampled 15 days after the yellow fever booster vaccination. The origin of the receptors is a man in his thirties or forties who received the YFV17D yellow fever vaccine.

This rearrangement joins TRBV5-6 to TRBJ2-1; D gene uncertain. CDR3 length equals 13 residues. CDR1 and CDR2 from the germline V gene are SGHDT and YYEEEE. The V and J ends lost 2 bases and 5 bases respectively, with 8 bases between them. Here the CDR3 reads CASSFSLHNEQFF. The DNA for the CDR3 is TGTGCCAGCAGCTTTAGCCTACACAATGAGCAGTTCTTC.

In the case of this clonotype: One end of the junction does not line up with germline, which may come from a read error. The gene calls are TRBV7-8 and TRBJ2-2, with D uncertain. The CDR3 is 12 residues long. CDR1 is SGHVS and CDR2 is FQNEAQ in the germline V gene. The CDR3 DNA reads TGTGCCAGCAGGCCTAACACCGCGGAGCTGTTTTTT. Translating it yields CASRPNTAELFF.

In its sample, this clonotype was seen a few times. J is TRBJ2-1 and V is TRBV5-1; D call uncertain. V was shortened by 5 bases and J by 5 bases, with 29 bases between the two germline ends. Germline V CDR1 and CDR2: SGHRS, YFSETQ. This CDR3 comprises 19 residues. As DNA, the CDR3 is TGCGCCAGCAGTAAGTCCAGGTGGCGAAACGGAAGGAACGACAATGAGCAGTTCTTC. Translating it yields CASSKSRWRNGRNDNEQFF.

This clonotype turned up a few times. CDR3 amino acids: CASSVEGTHEQYF. Written as DNA, the CDR3 is TGTGCCAGCAGCGTAGAAGGTACCCACGAGCAGTACTTC. The rearrangement joins TRBV9 to TRBJ2-7; no reliable D call. The CDR3 is 13 residues long. The V end was cut by 0 bases, the J end by 5 bases, with 9 bases between. Germline values: CDR1 SGDLS, CDR2 YYNGEE. The variable domain in full, completed from reference TRBV9 and TRBJ2-7, reads DSGVTQTPKHLITATGQRVTLRCSPRSGDLSVYWYQQSLDQGLQFLIQYYNGEERAKGNILERFSAQQFPDLHSELNLSSLELGDSALYFCASSVEGTHEQYFGPGTRLTVT.

The chain recombines TRBV20-1 with TRBJ1-2; D might be TRBD1 (6 bases). Trimming took off 5 bases at V and 4 bases at J, with 20 bases between the two ends. The CDR3 extends over 15 amino acids. Germline-derived CDR1 and CDR2 are DFQATT and SNEGSKA (reference sequence). This CDR3 reads CSAGLRGGASYGYTF. CDR3 DNA sequence: TGCAGTGCTGGACTCAGGGGAGGGGCCTCCTATGGCTACACCTTC.

The sample holds many counts of this clonotype. This rearrangement joins TRBV4-3 to TRBJ2-2, with D perhaps matching TRBD1 or TRBD2 (5 bases each). V was cut by 0 bases and J by 10 bases, with 15 bases left in between. This CDR3 contains 15 residues. Germline CDR1 is LGHNA and CDR2 is YSLEER. CDR3 coding DNA: TGCGCCAGCAGCCAAGATGCGCAGGGAGAGGTGGAGCTGTTTTTT. Translation gives CASSQDAQGEVELFF.

In its sample, this clonotype was seen a few times. This sequence joins TRBV4-3 and TRBJ1-4; tentatively, D is TRBD1 (5 bases). Germline-derived CDR1 and CDR2 are LGHNA and YSLEER. This CDR3 spans 16 amino acids. The V end was cut by 0 bases, the J end by 3 bases, with 11 bases between. The CDR3 sequence is CASSQDRGRSNEKLFF. The CDR3 nucleotides read TGCGCCAGCAGCCAAGATAGGGGCAGGTCTAATGAAAAACTGTTTTTT.

CDR3 nucleotide sequence: TGTGCCCCGTTTCTTAAGGGTTGTAATCAGCCCCAGCATTTT. Translated: CAPFLKGCNQPQHF. This chain links TRBV7-2 with TRBJ1-5, with unresolved D. The CDR3 is 14 residues long. V was shortened by 11 bases and J by 4 bases, with 18 bases between the two germline ends. The germline CDR1 and CDR2 sequences are SGHTA and FQGNSA.

This clonotype was found a few times. The CDR3 nucleotides read TGTGCCAGCAGCTTAAAGGGCCGCCCCGGGGAGCTGTTTTTT. It is translated as CASSLKGRPGELFF. The V gene is TRBV7-2, the J gene TRBJ2-2, with no clear D. The CDR3 extends over 14 amino acids. The V gene's germline CDR1 is SGHTA and CDR2 FQGNSA. V lost 2 bases and J 6 bases, leaving 10 bases between the germline ends.

This clonotype was seen only a few times. The chain links TRBV7-7 to TRBJ2-3; 9 bases are a match to TRBD2. V lost 4 bases, J lost 5 bases, and 10 bases stayed unmatched. The CDR3 has 16 residues. Germline loops: CDR1 SSHAT, CDR2 FNYEAQ (reference sequence). The DNA for the CDR3 is TGTGCCAGCAGCTGGGGATTAGCGGGAGAGGGAGATACGCAGTATTTT. Translating gives CASSWGLAGEGDTQYF.

This clonotype has more than one count but fewer than ten. This chain uses TRBV29-1 with TRBJ2-7, with D tentatively TRBD2 (5 bases). Looked up from germline, CDR1 is SQVTM and CDR2 is ANQGSEA. There are 12 residues in the CDR3. The V end was cut by 5 bases, the J end by 3 bases, with 11 bases between. The CDR3 is CSVIGVGYEQYF. The CDR3 DNA sequence: TGCAGCGTTATCGGGGTGGGCTACGAGCAGTACTTC.

This chain links TRBV7-2 with TRBJ1-4; D not certain. Germline CDR1 and CDR2: SGHTA and FQGNSA. Trimming left V 6 bases short and J 5 bases short, with 16 bases between. The CDR3 totals 15 residues. CDR3 nucleotide sequence: TGTGCCAGCAGAGCCTCAAGGTCCCCCAATGAAAAACTGTTTTTT. Amino acid sequence: CASRASRSPNEKLFF.

The chain employs TRBV7-9 and TRBJ2-2; possible D gene TRBD2, 5 bases. The CDR3 spans 12 residues. The germline V gene encodes CDR1 SEHNR and CDR2 FQNEAQ (reference sequence). V lost 6 bases and J 4 bases, leaving 6 bases between the germline ends. This CDR3 is CASRTTTGELFF. The CDR3 nucleotides read TGTGCCAGCAGGACTACCACCGGGGAGCTGTTTTTT.

This chain joins TRBV29-1 and TRBJ1-4; TRBD1 matches at 7 bases. The CDR3 sequence is 14 residues long. Losses at the gene ends were 6 bases for V and 7 bases for J; bases not matched to a gene: 11. The V gene's germline CDR1 is SQVTM and CDR2 ANQGSEA. The CDR3 nucleotides are TGCAGCGTCGGAACCGGGACAGCTCGTGAAAAACTGTTTTTT. Translation: CSVGTGTAREKLFF.

This chain joins TRBV7-3 and TRBJ2-1; 7 bases line up with TRBD2. This CDR3 contains 16 residues. V dropped 4 bases and J dropped 3; count of bases not matched to a gene: 9. The V gene's germline CDR1 is SGHTA and CDR2 FQGTGA. The CDR3 region is CASSSTGTKIYNEQFF. CDR3 in DNA: TGTGCCAGCAGCTCAACCGGGACTAAGATCTACAATGAGCAGTTCTTC.